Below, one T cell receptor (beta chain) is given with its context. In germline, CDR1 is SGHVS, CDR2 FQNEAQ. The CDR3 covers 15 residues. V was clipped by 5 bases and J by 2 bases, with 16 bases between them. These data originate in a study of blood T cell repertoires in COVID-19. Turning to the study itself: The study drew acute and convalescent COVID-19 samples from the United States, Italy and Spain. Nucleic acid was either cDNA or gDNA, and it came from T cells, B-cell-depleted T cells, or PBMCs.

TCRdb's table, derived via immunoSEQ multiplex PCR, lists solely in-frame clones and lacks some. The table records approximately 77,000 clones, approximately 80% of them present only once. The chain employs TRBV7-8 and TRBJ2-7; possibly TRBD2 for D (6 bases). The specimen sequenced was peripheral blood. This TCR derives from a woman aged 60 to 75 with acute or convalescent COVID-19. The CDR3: CASSLQGGPAYEQYV. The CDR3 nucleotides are TGTGCCAGCAGCCTTCAGGGAGGTCCAGCCTACGAGCAGTACGTC.